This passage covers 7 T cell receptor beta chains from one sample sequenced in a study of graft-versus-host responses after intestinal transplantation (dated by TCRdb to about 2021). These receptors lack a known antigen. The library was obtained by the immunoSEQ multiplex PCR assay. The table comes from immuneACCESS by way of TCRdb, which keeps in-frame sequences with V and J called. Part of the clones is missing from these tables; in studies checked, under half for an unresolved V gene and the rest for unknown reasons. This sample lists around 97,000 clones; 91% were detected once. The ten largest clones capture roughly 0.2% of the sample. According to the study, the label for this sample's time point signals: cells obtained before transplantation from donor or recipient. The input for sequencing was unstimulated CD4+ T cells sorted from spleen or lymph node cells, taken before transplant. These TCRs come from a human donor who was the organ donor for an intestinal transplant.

The CDR3 nucleotides read TGTGCCAGCAGCTTAACAGGGTTGGCGAACACCATATATTTT. This translates into CASSLTGLANTIYF. The chain joins TRBV13 to TRBJ1-3; D possibly corresponds to TRBD1 (6 bases). Between the trimmed V and J ends, which lost 2 bases and 7 bases, there was a span of 12 bases. This CDR3 has 14 residues. In germline, CDR1 is PRHDT, CDR2 FYEKMQ (reference sequence).

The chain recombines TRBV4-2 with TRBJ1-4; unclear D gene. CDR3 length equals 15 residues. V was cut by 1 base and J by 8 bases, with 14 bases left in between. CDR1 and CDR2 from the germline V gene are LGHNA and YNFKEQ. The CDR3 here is CASSQGEGIGEKLFF. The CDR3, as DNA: TGTGCCAGCAGCCAAGGCGAGGGCATAGGGGAAAAACTGTTTTTT.

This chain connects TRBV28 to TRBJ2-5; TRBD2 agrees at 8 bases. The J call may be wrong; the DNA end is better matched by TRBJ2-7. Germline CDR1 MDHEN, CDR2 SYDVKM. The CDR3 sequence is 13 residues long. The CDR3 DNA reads TGTGCCAGCAGGTTTAGCGGGGCCTACGAGCAGTACTTC. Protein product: CASRFSGAYEQYF.

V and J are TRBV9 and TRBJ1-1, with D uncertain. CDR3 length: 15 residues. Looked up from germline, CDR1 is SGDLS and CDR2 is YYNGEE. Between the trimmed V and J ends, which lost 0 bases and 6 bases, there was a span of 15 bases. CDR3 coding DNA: TGTGCCAGCAGCGTAGGAAGGGTGGAGGCGTCTGAAGCTTTCTTT. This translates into CASSVGRVEASEAFF. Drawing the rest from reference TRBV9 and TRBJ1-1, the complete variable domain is DSGVTQTPKHLITATGQRVTLRCSPRSGDLSVYWYQQSLDQGLQFLIQYYNGEERAKGNILERFSAQQFPDLHSELNLSSLELGDSALYFCASSVGRVEASEAFFGQGTRLTVV.

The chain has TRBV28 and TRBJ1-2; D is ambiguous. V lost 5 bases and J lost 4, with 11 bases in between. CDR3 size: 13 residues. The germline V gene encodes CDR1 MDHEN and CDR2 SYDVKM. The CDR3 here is CASSPRFGYGYTF. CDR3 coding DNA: TGTGCCAGCAGTCCCAGGTTCGGCTATGGCTACACCTTC.

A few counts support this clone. The CDR3 DNA reads TGTGCCAGCAGCAAAGCTAGTGGAGGGAACACTGAAGCTTTCTTT. Translated: CASSKASGGNTEAFF. V gene TRBV21-1 combines with J gene TRBJ1-1. TRBV21-1 is recorded as a pseudogene. This CDR3 is built from 15 residues.

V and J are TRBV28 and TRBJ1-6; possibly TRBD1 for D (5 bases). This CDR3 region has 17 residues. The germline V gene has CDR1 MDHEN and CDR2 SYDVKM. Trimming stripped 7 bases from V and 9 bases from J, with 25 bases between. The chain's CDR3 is CASNLRDSWFLGSPLHF. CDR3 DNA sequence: TGTGCCAGCAACCTACGGGACTCCTGGTTCTTGGGTTCACCCCTCCACTTT.